This T cell receptor (beta chain) was captured by sequencing in a study of control samples from healthy donors and cancer patients. The CDR3 is made up of 17 amino acids. In germline, CDR1 is MGHRA, CDR2 YSYEKL. The V gene lost 0 bases and the J gene lost 0 bases, with 14 bases spanning the gap. Sequenced by immunoSEQ multiplex PCR; TCRdb stores in-frame clones only, minus some. The data contain about 130,000 clones, about 88% of them singletons. This receptor was identified in a man aged 45-65 years in good health. The chain combines TRBV4-1 with TRBJ1-2; D call uncertain. What was sequenced was blood. The CDR3 DNA reads as TGCGCCAGCAGCCAAGATTTGCAGAGGGCGTCTAACTATGGCTACACCTTC. Its translation is CASSQDLQRASNYGYTF.